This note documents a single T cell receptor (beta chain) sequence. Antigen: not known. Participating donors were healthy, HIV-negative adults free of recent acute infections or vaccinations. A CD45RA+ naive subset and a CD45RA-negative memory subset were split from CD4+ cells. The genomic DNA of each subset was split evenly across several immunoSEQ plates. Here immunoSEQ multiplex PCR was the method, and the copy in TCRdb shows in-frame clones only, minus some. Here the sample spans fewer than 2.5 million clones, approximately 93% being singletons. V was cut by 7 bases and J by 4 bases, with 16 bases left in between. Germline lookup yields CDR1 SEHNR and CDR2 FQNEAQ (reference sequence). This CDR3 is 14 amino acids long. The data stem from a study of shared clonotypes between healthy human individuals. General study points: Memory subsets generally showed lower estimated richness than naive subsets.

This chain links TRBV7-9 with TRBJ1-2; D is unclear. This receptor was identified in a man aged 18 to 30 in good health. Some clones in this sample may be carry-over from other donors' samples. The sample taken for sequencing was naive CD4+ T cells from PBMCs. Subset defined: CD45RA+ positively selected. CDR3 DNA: TGTGCCAGCACCCCCCGCGAGCAAATCTATGGCTACACCTTC. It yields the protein CASTPREQIYGYTF.